Listed here are 2 T cell receptor beta chains from one sample, sequenced in a study of neurological immune-mediated disorders. TCRdb passed the 5' RACE reads through MiXCR, listing each CDR3 protein once. This table holds around 97,000 distinct CDR3 sequences, approximately 10% found once. Sample time point: longitudinal time-point 3. The material sequenced was PBMCs. Every receptor here comes from a female donor with HTLV-1-associated myelopathy (HAM/TSP).

This clonotype was seen at least ten times. This chain uses TRBV5-1 with TRBJ2-3, with 10 bases lining up with TRBD1. Per the germline V gene, CDR1 is SGHRS and CDR2 is YFSETQ. The V gene end was trimmed by 4 bases and the J gene end by 2 bases; junction bases not matched to a gene: 4. CDR3 size: 15 residues. CDR3 protein: CASSAGTGATDTQYF. The CDR3 DNA reads as TGCGCCAGCAGCGCGGGGACAGGGGCCACAGATACGCAGTATTTT.

This clonotype occurred many times. V usage is TRBV6-2 or TRBV6-3 and J usage is TRBJ1-2; D is undetermined. V gave up 7 bases and J gave up 3 bases, with 15 bases separating them. The CDR3 has 14 residues. Looked up from germline, CDR1 is MNHEY and CDR2 is SVGEGT. CDR3 protein: CASTHEETHYGYTF. The CDR3 bases are TGTGCCAGCACCCACGAGGAGACACACTATGGCTACACCTTC.